The T cell receptor beta chain described here comes from a study of chemoradiotherapy in HPV16-positive cancers. Findings and limits, study-wide: Candidate HPV-specific clones and E7-related TCR motifs grew in tumor during treatment.

In this sample, this clone turned up a few times. What it recognizes is unknown. V dropped 6 bases and J dropped 6 bases, with 8 bases sitting between them. Germline lookup yields CDR1 SQVTM and CDR2 ANQGSEA. This CDR3 is 10 amino acids long. Libraries were prepared by immunoSEQ multiplex PCR; TCRdb keeps only in-frame clonotypes and omits some of them. Of fewer than 25,000 clones listed, 73% are singletons. The specimen was obtained from a patient who underwent chemoradiotherapy. This TCR derives from a human donor with HPV-associated anogenital cancer. The V and J genes are TRBV29-1 and TRBJ1-2; D may be TRBD1 (6 bases). The CDR3 DNA reads TGCAGCGTAAACAGGGATGGCTACACCTTC. This codes for CSVNRDGYTF.